This TCR beta chain was documented in a study of T cells of healthy individuals. A single record per CDR3 protein comes from TCRdb applying MiXCR to the 5' RACE reads. Among some 69,000 distinct CDR3 sequences listed, around 15% were seen once. After removal of 6 bases from V and 1 base from J, the junction contained 4 bases not matched to a gene. The V gene's germline CDR1 is DFQATT and CDR2 SNEGSKA (reference sequence). There are 13 residues in the CDR3. This clonotype was counted between two and nine times. This receptor was obtained from a human donor in good health. The chain has TRBV20-1 and TRBJ2-5; 8 positions agree with TRBD2. The CDR3 coding sequence is TGCAGTGCAATAACTAGCGGCCAAGAGACCCAGTACTTC. Translated: CSAITSGQETQYF.